Presented here are 18 T cell receptor beta chains from one specimen sequenced in a study of sequential checkpoint blockade in melanoma. Produced via immunoSEQ multiplex PCR; TCRdb's table is partial and in-frame only. The sample contains about 700 clones, less than 25% of which appear only once. Described treatment: randomized to nivolumab then ipilimumab (arm A) or the reverse (arm B). The material was tumor tissue (inferred from file names), obtained from a patient given nivolumab and ipilimumab in sequence. The receptor set was obtained from a human donor with melanoma.

By sample share, this clone is medium-sized. V and J are TRBV11-3 and TRBJ1-1; 8 positions match TRBD1. CDR3 length equals 15 residues. Germline-derived CDR1 and CDR2 are SGHNT and YENEEA. Trimming removed 5 bases from V and 5 bases from J; junction bases left unmatched: 10. This CDR3 is CASSPQGAGGTEAFF. CDR3 sequence (DNA): TGTGCCAGCAGCCCCCAGGGGGCGGGAGGGACTGAAGCTTTCTTT.

This clone is medium-sized by share. V usage is TRBV7-2 and J usage is TRBJ2-7; D gene uncertain. V lost 4 bases, J lost 6 bases, and 13 bases lay in between. CDR1 is SGHTA and CDR2 is FQGNSA in the germline V gene. This CDR3 is built from 13 residues. The CDR3 protein is CASSSPPAGEQYF. The CDR3 DNA sequence: TGTGCCAGCAGCTCCCCCCCGGCCGGCGAGCAGTACTTC.

V gene TRBV6-8 combines with J gene TRBJ1-1; a weak D match, TRBD1 (6 bases). The CDR3 has 15 residues. V was pared by 7 bases and J by 1 base, with 16 bases between. Germline CDR1 MNHGY, CDR2 SAAAGT. CDR3 protein: CASTKTGLGNTEAFF. The DNA for the CDR3 is TGTGCCAGCACCAAGACAGGTTTGGGGAACACTGAAGCTTTCTTT.

The chain carries TRBV19 and TRBJ1-5; a possible D gene is TRBD1 (6 bases). The CDR3 sequence is 14 residues long. Germline V lookup: CDR1 LNHDA, CDR2 SQIVND (reference sequence). V gave up 4 bases and J gave up 4 bases, with 11 bases separating them. Written as DNA, the CDR3 is TGTGCCAGTAGTACAGGGGATGCAAATCAGCCCCAGCATTTT. Translation: CASSTGDANQPQHF.

The chain has TRBV19 and TRBJ1-4; D is perhaps TRBD1 (5 bases). Germline lookup yields CDR1 LNHDA and CDR2 SQIVND (reference sequence). Trimming pared 4 bases from V and 4 bases from J, leaving 7 bases between. This CDR3 region has 13 residues. The CDR3 DNA follows: TGTGCCAGTAGTAGACAGCTTAATGAAAAACTGTTTTTT. Amino acids: CASSRQLNEKLFF.

This clone was counted only a few times. J is TRBJ2-1 and V is TRBV4-1; TRBD2 matches at 9 bases. Germline CDR1 and CDR2: MGHRA and YSYEKL. The CDR3 has 17 amino acids. Trimming took 0 bases from V and 6 from J; bases not matched to a gene: 9. This CDR3 reads CASSQDFYAGGPNEQFF. In DNA, the CDR3 is TGCGCCAGCAGCCAAGATTTTTACGCGGGGGGGCCCAATGAGCAGTTCTTC.

A few counts support this clone. The gene calls are TRBV28 and TRBJ2-7, with 8 bases matching TRBD1. The trim removed 3 bases at V and 7 bases at J, leaving 5 bases unmatched. The CDR3 covers 13 residues. CDR1 and CDR2 from the germline V gene are MDHEN and SYDVKM. The CDR3 spells CASSFTGGREQYF. The CDR3 DNA is TGTGCCAGCAGTTTTACAGGGGGTAGGGAGCAGTACTTC.

This clone was picked up a small number of times. The genes are TRBV30 and TRBJ1-2; D gene unclear. CDR1 is GTSNPN and CDR2 is SVGIG in the germline V gene (reference sequence). This CDR3 is 14 amino acids long. Trimming left V 2 bases short and J 5 bases short, with 15 bases between. The CDR3 nucleotides are TGTGCCTGGAGTCCGTCTCGCGGGTATTATGGCTACACCTTC. This gives the protein CAWSPSRGYYGYTF.

This clone has just a few counts. The chain recombines TRBV15 with TRBJ1-1; no reliable D call. The V end was cut by 1 base, the J end by 5 bases, with 11 bases between. Germline V gene data show CDR1 as LNHNV and CDR2 as YYDKDF (reference sequence). CDR3 size: 14 residues. Here the CDR3 reads CATSRGAGLTEAFF. CDR3 coding DNA: TGTGCCACCAGCAGAGGGGCAGGACTTACTGAAGCTTTCTTT.

This clone showed up just a few times. The genes are TRBV11-3 and TRBJ2-3, with a weak D call TRBD2 (7 bases). V lost 5 bases and J 1 base, leaving 13 bases between the germline ends. In germline, CDR1 is SGHNT, CDR2 YENEEA. The CDR3 contains 15 residues. The CDR3 reads CASSPLGGGTDTQYF. For the CDR3, the DNA is TGTGCCAGCAGCCCCCTAGGGGGGGGCACAGATACGCAGTATTTT.

This clone has just a few counts. This sequence joins TRBV6-8 and TRBJ2-1, with a possible D match to TRBD2 (6 bases). The germline V gene has CDR1 MNHGY and CDR2 SAAAGT. V gave up 4 bases and J gave up 8 bases, with 27 bases separating them. This CDR3 has 18 residues. The CDR3 loop reads CASSLAPGGTHIDHEQFF. CDR3 DNA: TGTGCCAGCAGTTTGGCGCCAGGAGGGACCCATATTGATCATGAGCAGTTCTTC.

This clone rates as medium-sized (0.01 to 0.1%). CDR3 protein: CASSYSGLAGPSTDTQYF. The CDR3 region has the DNA TGTGCCAGCAGTTACTCTGGGCTAGCGGGACCCAGCACAGATACGCAGTATTTT. The chain uses TRBV6-8 and TRBJ2-3, with TRBD2 matching 9 bases. The CDR3 contains 18 residues. V shed 0 bases, J shed 0 bases, and the junction held 7 bases outside the gene matches. Germline V gene sequence: CDR1 MNHGY, CDR2 SAAAGT.

In this sample, this clone is medium-sized (0.01 to 0.1%). In the same sample, other DNA sequences code for this CDR3. The chain couples TRBV6-8 to TRBJ1-5; perhaps TRBD1 as D (5 bases). The germline V gene has CDR1 MNHGY and CDR2 SAAAGT. The CDR3 spans 14 residues. Trimming took 10 bases from V and 0 from J, leaving 13 bases between them. Written as DNA, the CDR3 is TGTGCCATCAGCACAGGAGATAGCAATCAGCCCCAGCATTTT. This translates into CAISTGDSNQPQHF.

By frequency in the sample, this clone is large. The J gene is TRBJ1-6, the V gene TRBV4-1; unclear D gene. The ends were cut back, 1 base at V and 9 bases at J, with 16 bases in the middle. This CDR3 spans 16 amino acids. In germline, CDR1 is MGHRA, CDR2 YSYEKL. The CDR3 protein is CASSQVFPQPSSPLHF. The CDR3 region has the DNA TGCGCCAGCAGCCAAGTTTTTCCACAACCGTCTTCACCCCTCCACTTT.

This clone was picked up a small number of times. The chain couples TRBV30 to TRBJ1-1; D is uncertain. Trimming left V 1 base short and J 1 base short, with 16 bases between. The CDR3 has 16 residues. Germline CDR1 GTSNPN, CDR2 SVGIG (reference sequence). The CDR3 reads CAWSAPAVRPNTEAFF. Written as DNA, the CDR3 is TGTGCCTGGAGTGCCCCGGCGGTTCGCCCGAACACTGAAGCTTTCTTT.

This clone is labeled medium-sized. J is TRBJ1-1 and V is TRBV11-3; D may be TRBD1 (5 bases). The CDR3 runs 15 residues. CDR1 and CDR2 from the germline V gene are SGHNT and YENEEA. V was shortened by 5 bases and J by 4 bases, with 17 bases between the two germline ends. The CDR3 reads CASSLSPGGGTEAFF. The DNA for the CDR3 is TGTGCCAGCAGCCTCTCCCCCGGGGGGGGCACTGAAGCTTTCTTT.

J is TRBJ2-7 and V is TRBV14, with D perhaps TRBD2 (6 bases). CDR1 is SGHDN and CDR2 is FVKESK in the germline V gene. The CDR3 is made up of 10 amino acids. V lost 2 bases, J lost 12 bases, and 8 bases lay in between. CDR3: CASSQMGGYF. The CDR3 DNA reads as TGTGCCAGCAGCCAAATGGGGGGGTACTTC.

By share of the sample, this clone is large. This sequence joins TRBV11-3 and TRBJ1-2; possible D gene TRBD1, 5 bases. Trimming left V 5 bases short and J 4 bases short, with 14 bases between. From germline, CDR1 is SGHNT and CDR2 YENEEA. This CDR3 has 14 residues. CDR3 protein: CASSQGPGTYGYTF. CDR3 sequence (DNA): TGTGCCAGCAGCCAGGGTCCGGGGACCTATGGCTACACCTTC.